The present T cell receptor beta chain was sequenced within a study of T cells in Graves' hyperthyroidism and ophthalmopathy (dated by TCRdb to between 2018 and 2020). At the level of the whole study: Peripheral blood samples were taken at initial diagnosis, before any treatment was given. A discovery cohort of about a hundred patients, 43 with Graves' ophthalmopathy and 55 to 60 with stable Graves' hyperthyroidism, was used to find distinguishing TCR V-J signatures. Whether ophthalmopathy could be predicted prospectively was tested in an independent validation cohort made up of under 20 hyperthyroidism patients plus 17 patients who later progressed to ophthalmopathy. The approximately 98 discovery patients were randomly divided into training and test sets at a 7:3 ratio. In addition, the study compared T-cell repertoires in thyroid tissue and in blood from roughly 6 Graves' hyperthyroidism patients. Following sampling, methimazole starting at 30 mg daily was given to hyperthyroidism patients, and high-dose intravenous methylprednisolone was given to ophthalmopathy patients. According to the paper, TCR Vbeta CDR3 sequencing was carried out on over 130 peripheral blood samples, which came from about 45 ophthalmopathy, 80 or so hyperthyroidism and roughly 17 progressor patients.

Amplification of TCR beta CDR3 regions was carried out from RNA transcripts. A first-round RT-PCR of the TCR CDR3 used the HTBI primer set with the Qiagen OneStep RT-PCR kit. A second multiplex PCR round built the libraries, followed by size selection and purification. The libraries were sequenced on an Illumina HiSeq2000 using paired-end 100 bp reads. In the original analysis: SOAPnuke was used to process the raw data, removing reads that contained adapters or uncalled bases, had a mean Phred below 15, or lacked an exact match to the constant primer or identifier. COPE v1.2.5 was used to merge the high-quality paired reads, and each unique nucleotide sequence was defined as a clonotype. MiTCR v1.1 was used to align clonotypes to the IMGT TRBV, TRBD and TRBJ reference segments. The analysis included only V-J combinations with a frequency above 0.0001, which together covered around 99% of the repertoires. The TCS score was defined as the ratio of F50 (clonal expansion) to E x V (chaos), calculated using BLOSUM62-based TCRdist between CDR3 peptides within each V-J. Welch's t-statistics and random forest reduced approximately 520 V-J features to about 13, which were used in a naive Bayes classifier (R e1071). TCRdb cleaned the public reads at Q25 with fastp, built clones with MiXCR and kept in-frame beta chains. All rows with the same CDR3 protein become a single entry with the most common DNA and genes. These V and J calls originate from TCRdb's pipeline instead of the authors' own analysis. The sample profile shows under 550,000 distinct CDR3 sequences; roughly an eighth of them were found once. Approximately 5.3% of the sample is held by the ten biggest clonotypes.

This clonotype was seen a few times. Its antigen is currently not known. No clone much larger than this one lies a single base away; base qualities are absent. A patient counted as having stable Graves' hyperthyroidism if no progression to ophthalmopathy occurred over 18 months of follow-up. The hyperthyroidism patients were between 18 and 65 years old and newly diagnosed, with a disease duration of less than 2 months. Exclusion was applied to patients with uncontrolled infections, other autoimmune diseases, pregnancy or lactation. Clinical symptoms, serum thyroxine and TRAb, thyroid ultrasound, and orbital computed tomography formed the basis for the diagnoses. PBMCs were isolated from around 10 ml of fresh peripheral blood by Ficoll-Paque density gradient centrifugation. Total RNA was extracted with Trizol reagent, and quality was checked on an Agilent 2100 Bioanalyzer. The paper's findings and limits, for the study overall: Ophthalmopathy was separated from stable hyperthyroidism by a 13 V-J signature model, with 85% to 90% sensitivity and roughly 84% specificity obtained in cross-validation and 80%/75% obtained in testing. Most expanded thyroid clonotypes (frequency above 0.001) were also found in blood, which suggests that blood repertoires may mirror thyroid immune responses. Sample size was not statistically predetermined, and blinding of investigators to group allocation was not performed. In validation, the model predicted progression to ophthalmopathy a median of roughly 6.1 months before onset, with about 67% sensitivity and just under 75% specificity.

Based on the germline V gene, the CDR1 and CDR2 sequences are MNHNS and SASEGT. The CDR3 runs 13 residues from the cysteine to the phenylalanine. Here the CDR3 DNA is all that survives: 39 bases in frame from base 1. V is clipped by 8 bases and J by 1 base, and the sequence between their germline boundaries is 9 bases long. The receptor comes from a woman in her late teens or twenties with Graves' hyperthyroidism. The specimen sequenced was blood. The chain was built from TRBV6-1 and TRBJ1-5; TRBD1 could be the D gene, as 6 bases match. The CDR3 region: CASGQSSNQPQHF. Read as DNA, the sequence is TGTGCCAGCGGACAGTCAAGCAATCAGCCCCAGCATTTT.